The present TCR beta chain was sequenced within a study of blood T cell repertoires in COVID-19. At the level of the study: Italy, Spain and the United States were the sources of the convalescent and acute COVID-19 samples.

This clone has a handful of counts. As originally analysed: Amplification from reference gene primers served as the basis for estimated nucleated cell counts. TCRdb keeps only in-frame clones here, not all; method: immunoSEQ multiplex PCR. V and J calls and clone size are given by that table; D and trimming were obtained from the DNA. The sample shows about 88,000 clones, over 75% of them seen only once. Germline V gene lookup returns CDR1 KGHSH and CDR2 LQKENI. The CDR3 length is 16 residues. V dropped 3 bases and J dropped 9; count of bases not matched to a gene: 12. The sequence came from a woman older than 75 with acute or convalescent COVID-19. The V call is TRBV18, the J call TRBJ2-1; 9 bases are a match to TRBD2. Sequenced: peripheral blood. DNA of the CDR3: TGTGCCAGCTCACCCCCGGGACTAGCCCAGGGGGGTGAGCAGTTCTTC. Amino acid sequence: CASSPPGLAQGGEQFF.